The 22 T cell receptor beta chains below were found in one sample sequenced in a study of control samples from healthy donors and cancer patients. Some clones are missing from TCRdb's copy, which holds only in-frame ones; the method was immunoSEQ multiplex PCR. This sample carries some 28,000 clones, approximately 79% of them seen once, and the ten largest clones take under 25%. Material for sequencing was PBMCs. These receptors originate from a man between 60 and 75 years old with head and neck cancer.

The chain joins TRBV30 to TRBJ1-1; D is undetermined. CDR1 GTSNPN and CDR2 SVGIG come from the germline V gene (reference sequence). V was shortened by 2 bases and J by 5 bases, with 3 bases between the two germline ends. The CDR3 has 10 amino acids. The CDR3 here is CAWSLTEAFF. The CDR3, as DNA: TGTGCCTGGAGTTTAACTGAAGCTTTCTTT.

The V gene is TRBV2, the J gene TRBJ1-1; the D gene is possibly TRBD1 (5 bases). V shed 8 bases and J shed 3 bases, with 10 bases lying between them. CDR1 is SNHLY and CDR2 is FYNNEI in the germline V gene. This CDR3 is 12 amino acids long. CDR3 loop: CASLQAHTEAFF. CDR3 coding DNA: TGTGCCAGCCTACAGGCGCACACTGAAGCTTTCTTT.

V gene TRBV5-4 combines with J gene TRBJ2-7, with D perhaps matching TRBD2 (6 bases). In germline, CDR1 is SGHNT, CDR2 YYREEE (reference sequence). Trimming took off 0 bases at V and 1 base at J, with 17 bases between the two ends. The CDR3 runs to 17 residues. CDR3 in DNA: TGTGCCAGCAGCTTGGGAGGCGGGACGGGGCTTTCCTACGAGCAGTACTTC. Translation: CASSLGGGTGLSYEQYF.

The CDR3 sequence: CASSIRGLAGANEQFF. The CDR3 DNA sequence: TGTGCCAGTAGTATCCGCGGACTAGCGGGTGCCAATGAGCAGTTCTTC. This chain uses TRBV19 with TRBJ2-1; 11 bases are a match to TRBD2. Germline lookup yields CDR1 LNHDA and CDR2 SQIVND (reference sequence). The CDR3 spans 16 residues. V trimming: 3 bases; J trimming: 6 bases; junction bases outside the gene matches: 7.

The chain carries TRBV19 and TRBJ1-1, with 10 bases fitting TRBD1. Germline CDR1 and CDR2: LNHDA and SQIVND (reference sequence). The CDR3 length is 13 residues. The ends lost 4 bases at V and 10 bases at J; junction bases unmatched: 6. In DNA, the CDR3 is TGTGCCAGTAGTACCCAATGGACAGGGGGAGCTTTCTTT. Amino acids: CASSTQWTGGAFF.

This clone was picked up one time. J is TRBJ1-1 and V is TRBV4-1; 8 bases agree with TRBD1. The ends lost 3 bases at V and 4 bases at J; junction bases unmatched: 4. The CDR3 contains 14 residues. Germline V lookup: CDR1 MGHRA, CDR2 YSYEKL. CDR3 sequence reads: CASSHDDRGTEAFF. The CDR3 DNA reads TGCGCCAGCAGCCACGATGACAGGGGCACTGAAGCTTTCTTT.

The chain links TRBV28 to TRBJ1-3; D possibly corresponds to TRBD1 (6 bases). This CDR3 is built from 14 residues. Germline V gives CDR1 MDHEN, CDR2 SYDVKM. Trimming shortened V by 7 bases and J by 0 bases, and 10 bases separated the two germline ends. CDR3 protein: CASTPDSSGNTIYF. The DNA of the CDR3 is TGTGCCAGCACCCCGGACAGCTCTGGAAACACCATATATTTT.

This chain uses TRBV7-6 with TRBJ2-2; TRBD2 matches 7 bases. This CDR3 has 15 residues. Unmatched junction bases numbered 2, after V lost 4 bases and J lost 0 bases. Germline CDR1 SGHVS, CDR2 FNYEAQ. CDR3 nucleotides: TGTGCCAGCAGCTCTAGCGGTGCGAACACCGGGGAGCTGTTTTTT. The encoded protein is CASSSSGANTGELFF.

The chain combines TRBV11-3 with TRBJ2-2, with TRBD1 identical over 9 bases. There are 18 residues in the CDR3. V was pared by 4 bases and J by 2 bases, with 11 bases of the junction left unmatched. CDR1 is SGHNT, CDR2 YENEEA, per germline. The CDR3 is CASSSPKLGQGNTGELFF. The DNA of the CDR3 is TGTGCCAGCAGCTCCCCAAAACTGGGACAGGGTAACACCGGGGAGCTGTTTTTT.

In regard to this clone: A much larger clone lies one base from this, so it may be a read error. Other DNA sequences within the sample encode an identical CDR3. This chain links TRBV19 with TRBJ2-2; possibly TRBD2 for D (6 bases). Germline CDR1 and CDR2: LNHDA and SQIVND (reference sequence). The CDR3 consists of 12 residues. The CDR3 nucleotides are TGTGCCAGTATCGGAGGGCTCGGGGAGTTGTTTTTT. Translated, it gives CASIGGLGELFF.

The rearrangement joins TRBV7-8 to TRBJ2-1; D gene unclear. The CDR3 is made up of 13 amino acids. Trimming cost V 0 bases and J 10 bases, with 10 bases left between them. The germline V gene has CDR1 SGHVS and CDR2 FQNEAQ. The CDR3 reads CASSLAPLYEQFF. The CDR3 region has the DNA TGTGCCAGCAGCTTAGCGCCCCTCTACGAGCAGTTCTTC.

This clone was counted once. The rearrangement uses TRBV10-3 and TRBJ2-7; 7 nucleotides match TRBD2. The CDR3 length is 12 residues. The V and J ends lost 0 bases and 7 bases, in that order; junction bases with no gene match: 0. Germline lookup yields CDR1 ENHRY and CDR2 SYGVKD. The CDR3 DNA is TGTGCCATCAGTGAGTCCGGGGGGGAGCAGTACTTC. Its translation: CAISESGGEQYF.

The V gene is TRBV7-9, the J gene TRBJ2-5; 8 positions agree with TRBD2. Germline V CDR1 and CDR2: SEHNR, FQNEAQ (reference sequence). V was pared by 2 bases and J by 1 base, with 6 bases of the junction left unmatched. The CDR3 sequence is 16 residues long. The CDR3 loop reads CASSLTGGIGQETQYF. CDR3 coding DNA: TGTGCCAGCAGCTTAACGGGGGGGATCGGCCAAGAGACCCAGTACTTC.

V usage is TRBV2 and J usage is TRBJ1-1; D is unclear. CDR3 size: 11 residues. Germline V gene sequence: CDR1 SNHLY, CDR2 FYNNEI. V lost 7 bases and J 6 bases, leaving 9 bases between the germline ends. The CDR3 loop is CASTGGAEAFF. In nucleotides, the CDR3 is TGTGCCAGCACCGGAGGAGCTGAAGCTTTCTTT.

On this clone: Germline is not matched at one junction end, which may reflect a read error. This chain connects TRBV27 to TRBJ2-4; TRBD2 matches 10 bases. The CDR3 loop spans 16 amino acids. CDR1 and CDR2 from the germline V gene are MNHEY and SMNVEV (reference sequence). Here the CDR3 reads CAGSLAGGVAKNIQYF. The CDR3 nucleotides are TGTGCCGGCAGTTTAGCGGGGGGAGTAGCCAAAAACATTCAGTACTTC.

This clone occurred once. V and J are TRBV6-2 or TRBV6-3 and TRBJ1-2; the D gene is possibly TRBD1 (5 bases). Germline V CDR1 and CDR2: MNHEY, SVGEGT. V was trimmed by 5 bases and J by 4 bases, leaving 14 bases between them. The CDR3 spans 14 residues. CDR3 region: CASSQQETTYGYTF. CDR3 nucleotide sequence: TGTGCCAGCAGTCAACAGGAGACTACCTATGGCTACACCTTC.

In its sample, this clone was seen once. V gene TRBV7-2 combines with J gene TRBJ1-2, with 8 bases aligning to TRBD1. This CDR3 region has 14 residues. Per germline, CDR1 SGHTA and CDR2 FQGNSA. Trimming took 8 bases from V and 1 from J; bases not matched to a gene: 6. DNA of the CDR3: TGTGCCAGCTTACTAGGACAGGGTAACTATGGCTACACCTTC. Translation gives CASLLGQGNYGYTF.

The V and J genes are TRBV12-3 or TRBV12-4 and TRBJ1-6; TRBD1 matches at 7 bases. After removal of 7 bases from V and 14 bases from J, the junction contained 8 bases not matched to a gene. The CDR3 extends over 12 amino acids. CDR3 sequence: CASTRDRLTLHF. The CDR3 DNA is TGTGCCAGCACCAGGGACAGATTAACCCTCCACTTT.

This clone has just a few counts. The CDR3 is CASSPPGSGRGTNEQFF. The CDR3 DNA sequence: TGTGCCAGCTCACCACCGGGTAGCGGCCGCGGGACCAATGAGCAGTTCTTC. The rearrangement links TRBV18 to TRBJ2-1; D may be TRBD2 (6 bases). Germline CDR1 is KGHSH and CDR2 is LQKENI. This CDR3 is built from 17 residues. The V end lost 0 bases, the J end lost 6 bases, and 18 bases lay between the germline ends.

This chain links TRBV11-2 with TRBJ2-5; 7 bases map to TRBD2. The trim removed 1 base at V and 4 bases at J, leaving 12 bases unmatched. This CDR3 region has 17 residues. CDR1 is SGHAT and CDR2 is FQNNGV in the germline V gene. CDR3 nucleotide sequence: TGTGCCAGCAGCTTAGTCGGGAGGTTAGGAGGTTCAGAGACCCAGTACTTC. This codes for CASSLVGRLGGSETQYF.

The chain links TRBV28 to TRBJ2-2, with D unresolved. Germline lookup yields CDR1 MDHEN and CDR2 SYDVKM. The CDR3 contains 12 residues. Trimming pared 2 bases from V and 8 bases from J, leaving 6 bases between. This chain's CDR3 is CASSLAAGELFF. Here the CDR3 DNA reads TGTGCCAGCAGTTTAGCGGCAGGGGAGCTGTTTTTT.

On this clone itself: The same CDR3 arises from other DNA sequences in this sample as well. The chain couples TRBV6-5 to TRBJ1-2; no firm D call. Trimming stripped 0 bases from V and 8 bases from J, with 10 bases between. In germline, CDR1 is MNHEY, CDR2 SVGAGI. The CDR3 spans 13 residues. The CDR3 reads CASSYSEGGGYTF. CDR3 nucleotides: TGTGCCAGCAGTTACTCTGAGGGTGGGGGCTACACCTTC.